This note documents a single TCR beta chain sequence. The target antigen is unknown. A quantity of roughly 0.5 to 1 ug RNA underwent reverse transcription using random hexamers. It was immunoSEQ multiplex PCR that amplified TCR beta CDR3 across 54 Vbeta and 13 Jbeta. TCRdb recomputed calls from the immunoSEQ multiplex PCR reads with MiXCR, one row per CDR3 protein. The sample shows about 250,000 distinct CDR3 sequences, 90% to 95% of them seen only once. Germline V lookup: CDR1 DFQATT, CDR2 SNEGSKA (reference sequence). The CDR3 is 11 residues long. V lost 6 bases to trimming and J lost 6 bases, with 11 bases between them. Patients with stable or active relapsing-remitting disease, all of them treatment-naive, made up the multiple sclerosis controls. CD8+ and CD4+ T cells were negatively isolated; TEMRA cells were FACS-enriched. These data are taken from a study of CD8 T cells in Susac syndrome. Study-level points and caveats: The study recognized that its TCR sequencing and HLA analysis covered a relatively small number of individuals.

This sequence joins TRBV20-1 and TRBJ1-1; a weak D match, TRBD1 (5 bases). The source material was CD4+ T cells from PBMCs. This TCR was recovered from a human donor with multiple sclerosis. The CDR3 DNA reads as TGCAGTGCCGGGACTATCGCTGAAGCTTTCTTT. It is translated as CSAGTIAEAFF.